This entry is about one T cell receptor beta chain. Antigen specificity is unknown. The table came from immunoSEQ multiplex PCR; TCRdb's copy has only in-frame clones and leaves some out. The sample carries about 24,000 clones, 93% recorded once. This sample was taken from a study of CD4 T cell repertoires in COVID-19. Background on the study: Relabeled CFSE-low cells, IL-2-expanded for less than 11 days, met spikes from other coronaviruses. Study-level findings and limits: Sharing of several most expanded SARS-CoV-2-reactive clonotypes across memory subsets suggested intraclonal diversification. Between about 6 and 28% of SARS-CoV-2 clonotypes also appeared in SARS-CoV and/or HKU1 spike cultures.

With V trimmed by 9 bases and J by 5 bases, 7 bases remained unmatched. Germline-derived CDR1 and CDR2 are ENHRY and SYGVKD. CDR3 length: 13 amino acids. No culture step preceded sequencing of the ex vivo isolated memory T cells. The material was circulating follicular helper CD4+ T cells (cTfh) from blood, obtained before the COVID-19 pandemic. V is TRBV10-3 and J is TRBJ2-7, with 10 bases that match TRBD1. The TCR was taken from a human donor who had COVID-19. The CDR3 here is CAMRTGGLNEQYF. CDR3 in DNA: TGTGCCATGCGGACAGGGGGTTTGAACGAGCAGTACTTC.